The present TCR beta chain was sequenced within a study of identifying expanded T cells in peripheral blood (dated by TCRdb to the late 2010s). A note on the overall study: Separate aliquots of the same genomic DNA pool were sequenced to produce technical replicates, and four replicates were compared in pairs. The full study reports these points: The authors expected that biological variance in healthy repertoires might rise further over much longer intervals, such as months to years. The binomial model flagged roughly 1.3 differentially abundant clones between technical replicates but about 15 over about 2 weeks and around 19 over approximately four weeks. The beta-binomial model significantly reduced the number of clones called differentially abundant and the false-positive rate across all healthy-donor time intervals. Variance in clone template counts between approximately two-week samples significantly increased with total template count across all healthy donors.

Turning to this clone: Its antigen is not yet known. It has no much larger one-base neighbor in the sample; base qualities were not kept.

V loses 3 bases at its end and J loses 9 bases; junction bases beyond the gene matches: 14. The CDR3 contains 16 residues, cysteine and phenylalanine counted. Only the CDR3 DNA is retained, 48 bases long and in frame from the first base. The germline V gene (reference sequence) yields LNHDA for CDR1 and SQIVND for CDR2. No immune events, such as infections, were documented for the healthy donors during the collection period. To calibrate time-dependent variance in a beta-binomial model of T-cell clone differential abundance, blood repertoires from healthy donors were used as a training cohort. The training cohort included around ten healthy donors, of whom 3 were female and 7 were male. The donors were between about 29 and 65 years old, with an average age of roughly 40 years. Whole blood, obtained from a commercial supplier, was collected from each healthy donor at three time points spaced roughly 2 weeks apart. For immunosequencing, genomic DNA was extracted from whole blood that had not been sorted.

The immunoSEQ Assay, which uses bias-controlled multiplex PCR amplification of genomic DNA, was used to profile TCRbeta CDR3 regions. For the original study's pipeline: The absolute abundance of each unique TCRbeta CDR3 region was quantified after sequences were collapsed and filtered. Differential abundance was tested with two models: a binomial (Fisher-equivalent) model and a beta-binomial model that adds time-dependent variance fitted from healthy donors. Clones with fewer than 5 combined templates were excluded, and clones with Benjamini-Hochberg FDR below 0.01 were called differentially abundant. In the beta-binomial model, variance was expressed as a function of the total template count across the two samples, in the form v = (b*log(k)+a)^2. TCRdb re-hosts the immuneACCESS table, in-frame sequences only. Its copies lack some clones; in the studies checked, an unresolved V gene accounts for under half of them, and the cause for the rest is not known. For V, J and clone size, that table is used; D and trimming come from the DNA. The sample table lists tens of thousands of clones, 84% of them with a count of one. Roughly a fifth of the sample is held by the ten biggest clonotypes.

The sequence was obtained from a person aged 18-70 years in good health. The sample comprised blood. Recombination linked TRBV19 to TRBJ1-1; the junction holds 9 bases that match TRBD1. CDR3 protein: CASSIGQGTVENKAFF. In nucleotides, the sequence is TGTGCCAGTAGTATCGGACAGGGGACCGTTGAGAATAAAGCTTTCTTT.